This TCR beta chain was sequenced during a study of blood T cell repertoires in COVID-19. Trimming removed 6 bases at V and 1 base at J, with 9 bases between. The germline CDR1 and CDR2 sequences are SNHLY and FYNNEI. This CDR3 has 13 amino acids. This table comes from immunoSEQ multiplex PCR, and its TCRdb copy is limited to in-frame clones, with some not included. This table has some 85,000 clones, 80% appearing once. Sequenced sample: peripheral blood. This receptor was obtained from a woman aged 80 or over with acute or convalescent COVID-19. The chain combines TRBV2 with TRBJ1-1; D unresolved. CDR3 in amino acids: CASRSQENTEAFF. The CDR3 nucleotides read TGTGCCAGCAGAAGCCAAGAGAACACTGAAGCTTTCTTT.